Following are 16 T cell receptor beta chains from one sample sequenced in a study of early T cells in non-severe SARS-CoV-2 infection. TCRdb re-called the 5' RACE reads through MiXCR, storing one row per CDR3 protein. The data hold roughly 64,000 distinct CDR3 sequences, with 8.8% observed a single time. The sample was whole blood, taken at baseline. These receptor sequences come from an adult who was a healthcare worker with PCR-confirmed SARS-CoV-2 infection or an uninfected control (not recorded which).

This chain uses TRBV7-8 with TRBJ2-1, with 10 bases that match TRBD2. The germline V gene has CDR1 SGHVS and CDR2 FQNEAQ. The J segment lost 8 bases and the V segment lost 2 bases, leaving 12 bases of the junction unmatched. This CDR3 region has 17 residues. CDR3 sequence: CASSLSPPSGRWDEQFF. The CDR3 DNA is TGTGCCAGCAGCTTATCCCCCCCTAGCGGGAGATGGGATGAGCAGTTCTTC.

This clonotype has only a few counts. The rearrangement joins TRBV4-1 to TRBJ2-1; TRBD1 matches 8 bases. Germline CDR1 MGHRA, CDR2 YSYEKL. The CDR3 is 14 residues long. The J segment lost 8 bases and the V segment lost 3 bases, leaving 6 bases of the junction unmatched. CDR3 in amino acids: CASSHVTGVDEQFF. The CDR3 DNA reads as TGCGCCAGCAGCCATGTGACAGGGGTCGATGAGCAGTTCTTC.

This clonotype was observed a few times. This chain connects TRBV7-2 to TRBJ2-1; TRBD2 matches 7 bases. Germline CDR1 SGHTA, CDR2 FQGNSA. The junction had 8 bases not matched to a gene; V was cut back by 3 bases and J by 12 bases. The CDR3 extends over 13 amino acids. The CDR3 DNA reads as TGTGCCAGCAGCTTCCTTGCGGGGGTTGGGCAGTTCTTC. Its translation: CASSFLAGVGQFF.

In its sample, this clonotype was seen a few times. The CDR3 here is CASSGSGLGYNEQFF. CDR3 in DNA: TGTGCCAGCAGCGGAAGCGGACTAGGCTACAATGAGCAGTTCTTC. This chain connects TRBV12-3 or TRBV12-4 to TRBJ2-1; 7 nucleotides match TRBD2. The CDR3 length is 15 residues. Trimming cost V 6 bases and J 3 bases; bases outside gene matches: 8.

This clonotype was recorded many times. The J gene is TRBJ2-3, the V gene TRBV20-1, with 13 bases identical to TRBD2. CDR3 size: 17 residues. The germline gives CDR1 DFQATT, CDR2 SNEGSKA (reference sequence). The V and J ends lost 2 bases and 2 bases, in that order; junction bases with no gene match: 7. The CDR3: CSARSPGLAGPTDTQYF. In DNA, the CDR3 is TGCAGTGCTAGAAGCCCGGGACTAGCGGGACCCACAGATACGCAGTATTTT.

The gene calls are TRBV5-5 and TRBJ2-7; no clear D. CDR1 is SGHKS and CDR2 is YYEKEE in the germline V gene (reference sequence). This CDR3 has 15 residues. V shed 4 bases and J shed 6 bases, with 20 bases lying between them. The CDR3 here is CASSLLRDWVLEQYF. CDR3 DNA: TGTGCCAGCAGCCTCCTGCGAGACTGGGTACTCGAGCAGTACTTC. Full variable domain (outside the CDR3, taken from reference TRBV5-5 and TRBJ2-7): DAGVTQSPTHLIKTRGQQVTLRCSPISGHKSVSWYQQVLGQGPQFIFQYYEKEERGRGNFPDRFSARQFPNYSSELNVNALLLGDSALYLCASSLLRDWVLEQYFGPGTRLTVT.

There are many counts of this clonotype. This rearrangement joins TRBV4-1 to TRBJ1-5; D is unresolved. The V gene lost 0 bases and the J gene lost 3 bases, with 12 bases spanning the gap. The CDR3 runs 16 residues. In germline, CDR1 is MGHRA, CDR2 YSYEKL. CDR3 loop: CASSQDVARNNQPQHF. CDR3 DNA: TGCGCCAGCAGCCAAGATGTGGCCCGGAACAATCAGCCCCAGCATTTT.

The sample holds many counts of this clonotype. The chain combines TRBV29-1 with TRBJ1-2; D possibly corresponds to TRBD1 (5 bases). The CDR3 has 14 residues. V was cut by 7 bases and J by 4 bases, with 19 bases left in between. Per germline, CDR1 SQVTM and CDR2 ANQGSEA. Here the CDR3 reads CSAEPRGFGYGYTF. CDR3 nucleotide sequence: TGCAGCGCCGAACCGAGGGGATTTGGCTATGGCTACACCTTC.

This clonotype has more than one count but fewer than ten. This chain links TRBV5-1 with TRBJ2-3; D uncertain. CDR3 length: 14 residues. V lost 1 base and J 5 bases, leaving 11 bases between the germline ends. Germline CDR1 reads SGHRS; CDR2 reads YFSETQ. As DNA, the CDR3 is TGCGCCAGCAGCTTGACTTTCACCGGAGATACGCAGTATTTT. This translates into CASSLTFTGDTQYF.

The chain links TRBV4-1 to TRBJ1-2, with a weak D call TRBD1 (6 bases). The V and J ends lost 1 base and 6 bases respectively, with 15 bases between them. Germline values: CDR1 MGHRA, CDR2 YSYEKL. The CDR3 spans 15 residues. CDR3 residues: CASSQASTGKDGYTF. The CDR3 coding sequence is TGCGCCAGCAGCCAAGCATCAACAGGGAAAGATGGCTACACCTTC.

This clonotype was recorded many times. The rearrangement links TRBV10-3 to TRBJ2-3, with a weak D call TRBD2 (5 bases). Germline V gene sequence: CDR1 ENHRY, CDR2 SYGVKD. The ends were cut back, 6 bases at V and 2 bases at J, with 15 bases in the middle. The CDR3 contains 15 residues. In DNA, the CDR3 is TGTGCCATCAGGCCGGGATCCATGATCACAGATACGCAGTATTTT. This sequence encodes CAIRPGSMITDTQYF.

This clonotype was found a few times. This CDR3 reads CASSQRRTGEAFF. CDR3 bases: TGCGCCAGCAGCCAACGTCGGACAGGTGAAGCTTTCTTT. This chain uses TRBV4-1 with TRBJ1-1, with 7 bases matching TRBD1. V was pared by 2 bases and J by 7 bases, with 4 bases of the junction left unmatched. CDR1 and CDR2 (germline): MGHRA, YSYEKL. This CDR3 is built from 13 residues.

V usage is TRBV18 and J usage is TRBJ2-1; TRBD2 is a possible D gene (5 bases). The CDR3 runs 15 residues. Germline CDR1 and CDR2: KGHSH and LQKENI. V was shortened by 1 base and J by 8 bases, with 15 bases between the two germline ends. CDR3 sequence: CASSPLGWEKDEQFF. CDR3 coding DNA: TGTGCCAGCTCACCACTCGGTTGGGAGAAAGATGAGCAGTTCTTC. Drawing the rest from reference TRBV18 and TRBJ2-1, the complete variable domain is NAGVMQNPRHLVRRRGQEARLRCSPMKGHSHVYWYRQLPEEGLKFMVYLQKENIIDESGMPKERFSAEFPKEGPSILRIQQVVRGDSAAYFCASSPLGWEKDEQFFGPGTRLTVL.

This clonotype was observed at least ten times. The rearrangement joins TRBV20-1 to TRBJ2-1; TRBD2 is a possible D gene (6 bases). V shed 6 bases and J shed 0 bases, with 12 bases lying between them. The CDR3 has 14 residues. In germline, CDR1 is DFQATT, CDR2 SNEGSKA (reference sequence). The CDR3 here is CSARLAVSYNEQFF. DNA for the CDR3: TGCAGTGCCCGTTTAGCGGTCTCCTACAATGAGCAGTTCTTC.

This clonotype has more than one count but fewer than ten. The V and J genes are TRBV6-2 or TRBV6-3 and TRBJ1-2; 7 bases fit TRBD1. This CDR3 has 17 amino acids. Germline V gene lookup returns CDR1 MNHEY and CDR2 SVGEGT. V lost 0 bases and J lost 0; bases outside the gene matches: 7. CDR3 protein: CASSYSQFQGANYGYTF. The CDR3 DNA reads TGTGCCAGCAGTTACTCCCAGTTTCAGGGGGCTAACTATGGCTACACCTTC.

This clonotype has a handful of counts. This chain joins TRBV10-3 and TRBJ2-3; weak D call: TRBD2 (6 bases). Germline loops: CDR1 ENHRY, CDR2 SYGVKD. Trimming left V 6 bases short and J 1 base short, with 14 bases between. This CDR3 has 15 residues. The CDR3 loop is CAIRPEGHGTDTQYF. The CDR3 DNA is TGTGCCATCAGGCCGGAGGGCCATGGCACAGATACGCAGTATTTT.